This T cell receptor beta chain was captured in a study of cytomegalovirus exposure and HLA in healthy donors (dated by TCRdb to about 2017). As for the study more broadly: The 550 to 750 repertoires of the first cohort and the 120 validation repertoires were produced on the same platform, according to a later analysis. High-throughput TCR immunosequencing, statistical association of individual TCRs with disease status, and machine learning were combined to predict cytomegalovirus infection status. The study aimed to test whether signatures of past pathogen exposure could be identified by cataloging public T cell receptors. In addition to the first cohort of 666 subjects, a separate validation cohort of some 120 different subjects was used.

The investigation overall reported the following: In a later analysis, TCRs clustered in the first cohort were found to also tend to co-occur in the 130 or so validation repertoires, with approximately 95% of cluster scores above 0. The classifier was reported to diagnose cytomegalovirus status with high specificity and sensitivity in both the original and validation cohorts. The study gave a list of about 160 TCR beta chains associated with cytomegalovirus. The authors suggested that the approach could potentially be extended to other disease states and immunological phenotypes. Most TCR sequences were observed very rarely across donors, whereas some public TCRs were present in many individuals. A later analysis lacked HLA typing for the validation cohort, so it scored co-occurrence in that cohort across all 120 repertoires. Three of the identified cytomegalovirus-associated TCR beta chains were confirmed in vitro to be specific for cytomegalovirus antigens.

The receptor library was made with the immunoSEQ multiplex PCR assay. From the authors' description of their analysis: To diagnose cytomegalovirus status from the catalog of TCR beta chain sequences, a statistical classification framework was built. TCRdb limited this immuneACCESS table to in-frame rearrangements with V and J called. A share of clones is missing; checked studies link under half to unresolved V genes, and the rest is unexplained. The DNA was the basis for D and trimming; V, J and clone size are from that table. Recorded for this sample are some 68,000 clones; 85% to 95% of them occurred a single time. Of the sample, about 1.5% is held by the ten largest clones. The cysteine opens and the phenylalanine closes a CDR3 of 14 amino acids. Just the 42-base CDR3 DNA is kept, in frame starting at base 1. Donors formed part of the validation cohort, which comprised over a hundred subjects and was distinct from the first cohort of 550 to 850 subjects.

A note on this clone: Its antigen specificity is not known. Base qualities were left out, and no much larger clone turns up one base away.

Rearrangement joined TRBV21-1 to TRBJ1-1. TRBV21-1 is a listed pseudogene. Sequences were obtained from PBMCs. This receptor was identified in a young man in good health and CMV-seropositive. The encoded CDR3 is CASSCRVLNTEAFF. The base sequence is TGTGCCAGCAGCTGCCGGGTCCTGAACACTGAAGCTTTCTTT.